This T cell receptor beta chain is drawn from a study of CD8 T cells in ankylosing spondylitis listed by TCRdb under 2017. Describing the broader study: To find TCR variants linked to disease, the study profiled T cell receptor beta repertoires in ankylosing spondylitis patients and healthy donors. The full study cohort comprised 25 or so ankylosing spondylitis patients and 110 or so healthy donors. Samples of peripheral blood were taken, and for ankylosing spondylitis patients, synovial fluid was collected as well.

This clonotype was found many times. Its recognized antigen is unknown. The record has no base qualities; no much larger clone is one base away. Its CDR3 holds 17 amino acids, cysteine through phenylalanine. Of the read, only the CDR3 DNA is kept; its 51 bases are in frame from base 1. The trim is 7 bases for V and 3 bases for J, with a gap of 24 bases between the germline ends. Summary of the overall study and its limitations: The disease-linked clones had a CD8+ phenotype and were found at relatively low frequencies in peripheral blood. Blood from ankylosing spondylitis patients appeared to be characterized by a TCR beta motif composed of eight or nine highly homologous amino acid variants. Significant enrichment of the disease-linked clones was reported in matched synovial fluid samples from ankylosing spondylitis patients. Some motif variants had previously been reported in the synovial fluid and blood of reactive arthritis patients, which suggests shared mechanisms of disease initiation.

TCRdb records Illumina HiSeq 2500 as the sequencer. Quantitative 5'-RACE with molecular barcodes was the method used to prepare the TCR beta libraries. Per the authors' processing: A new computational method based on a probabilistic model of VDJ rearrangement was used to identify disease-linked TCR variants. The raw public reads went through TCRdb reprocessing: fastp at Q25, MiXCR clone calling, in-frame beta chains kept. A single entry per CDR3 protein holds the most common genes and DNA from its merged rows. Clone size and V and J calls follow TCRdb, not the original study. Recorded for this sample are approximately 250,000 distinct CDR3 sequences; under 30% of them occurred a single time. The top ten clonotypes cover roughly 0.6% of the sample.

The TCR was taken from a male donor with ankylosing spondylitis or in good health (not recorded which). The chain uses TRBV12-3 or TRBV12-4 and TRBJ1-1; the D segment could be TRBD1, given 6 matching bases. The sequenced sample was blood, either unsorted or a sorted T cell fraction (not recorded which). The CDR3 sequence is CASTSTGTTGPYTEAFF. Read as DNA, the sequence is TGTGCCAGCACCTCAACGGGTACGACAGGACCCTACACTGAAGCTTTCTTT.